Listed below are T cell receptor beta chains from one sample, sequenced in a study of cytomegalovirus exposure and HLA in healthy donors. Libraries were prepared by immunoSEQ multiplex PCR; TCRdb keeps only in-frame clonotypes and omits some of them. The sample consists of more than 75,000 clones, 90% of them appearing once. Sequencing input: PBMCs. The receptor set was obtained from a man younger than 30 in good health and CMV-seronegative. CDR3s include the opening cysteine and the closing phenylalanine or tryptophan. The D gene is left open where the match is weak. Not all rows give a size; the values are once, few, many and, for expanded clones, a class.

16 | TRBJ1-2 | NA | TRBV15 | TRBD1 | TGTGCCACCAGCAGAGGGACAGGGGGCGCAAACTATGGCTACACCTTC | CATSRGTGGANYGYTF
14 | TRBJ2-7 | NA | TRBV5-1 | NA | TGCGCCAGCAGCTTTTGGGGCCAAGAAAGCGAGCAGTACTTC | CASSFWGQESEQYF
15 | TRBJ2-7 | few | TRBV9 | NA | TGTGCCAGCAGCGTAGGCGACAGAGAACGGTCCGAGCAGTACTTC | CASSVGDRERSEQYF
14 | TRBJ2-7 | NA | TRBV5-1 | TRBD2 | TGCGCCAGCAGCCTAAGCGGGAGGGCCGGCGAGCAGTACTTC | CASSLSGRAGEQYF
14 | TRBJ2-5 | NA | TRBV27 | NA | TGTGCCAGCAGCCCGGGAATGTGGCAAGAGACCCAGTACTTC | CASSPGMWQETQYF
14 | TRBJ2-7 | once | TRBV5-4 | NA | TGTGCCAGCAGCACCGCGGCAACCCATCTCGAGCAGTACTTC | CASSTAATHLEQYF
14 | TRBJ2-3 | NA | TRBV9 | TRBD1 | TGTGCCAGCAGCCCAGGGGGCTTTACAGATACGCAGTATTTT | CASSPGGFTDTQYF
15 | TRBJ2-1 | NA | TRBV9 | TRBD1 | TGTGCCAGCAGCACCCTAGACAGGGGTCCAGGGGAGCAGTTCTTC | CASSTLDRGPGEQFF
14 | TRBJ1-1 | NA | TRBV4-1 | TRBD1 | TGCGCCAGCAGCCAAGCCGGGACAGGGGCTGAAGCTTTCTTT | CASSQAGTGAEAFF
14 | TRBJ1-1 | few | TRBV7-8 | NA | TGTGCCAGCAGCTCACAGGGTCGGAACACTGAAGCTTTCTTT | CASSSQGRNTEAFF
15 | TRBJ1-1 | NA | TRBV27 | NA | TGTGCCAGCAGTTTAACCCCGGTTAGGAGCACTGAAGCTTTCTTT | CASSLTPVRSTEAFF
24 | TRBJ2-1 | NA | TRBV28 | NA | TGTGCCAGCAGTTTCGACCTTGACGGTCTTTTTCAGGGTATAACGGGAGTTGGGTACAATGAGCAGTTCTTC | CASSFDLDGLFQGITGVGYNEQFF
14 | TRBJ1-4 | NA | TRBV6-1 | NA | TGTGCCAGCACTGGGCGGGGGTCTAATGAAAAACTGTTTTTT | CASTGRGSNEKLFF
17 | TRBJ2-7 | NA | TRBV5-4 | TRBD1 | TGTGCCAGCAGCTTGGGCGGTCAGGGGGCGGTTCTCTACGAGCAGTACTTC | CASSLGGQGAVLYEQYF
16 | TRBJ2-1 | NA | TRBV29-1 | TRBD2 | TGCAGCGTTGACTCGGGACTAGCGGGATCCTACAATGAGCAGTTCTTC | CSVDSGLAGSYNEQFF
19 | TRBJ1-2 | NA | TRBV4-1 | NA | TGCGCCAGCAGCCAAGATCCCCCCACGAGACGGGGGTCCGGCTATGGCTACACCTTC | CASSQDPPTRRGSGYGYTF
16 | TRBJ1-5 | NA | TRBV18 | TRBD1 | TGTGCCAGCTCACCCCCCAGCGGACAGGGAGGTCAGCCCCAGCATTTT | CASSPPSGQGGQPQHF
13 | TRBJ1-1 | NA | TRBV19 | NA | TGTGCCAGTAAAGGGTGGACAGACACTGAAGCTTTCTTT | CASKGWTDTEAFF
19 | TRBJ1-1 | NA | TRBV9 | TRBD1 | TGTGCCAGCAGCGTAGGCACAGGGGATAGGATCGGGATGAACACTGAAGCTTTCTTT | CASSVGTGDRIGMNTEAFF
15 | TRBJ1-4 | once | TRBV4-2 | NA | TGTGCCAGCAGTCGCCAGTTAGCAAATGATGAAAAACTGTTTTTT | CASSRQLANDEKLFF
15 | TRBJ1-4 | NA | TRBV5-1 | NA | TGCGCCAGCAGCTCCTTACAGGGTACTAATGAAAAACTGTTTTTT | CASSSLQGTNEKLFF